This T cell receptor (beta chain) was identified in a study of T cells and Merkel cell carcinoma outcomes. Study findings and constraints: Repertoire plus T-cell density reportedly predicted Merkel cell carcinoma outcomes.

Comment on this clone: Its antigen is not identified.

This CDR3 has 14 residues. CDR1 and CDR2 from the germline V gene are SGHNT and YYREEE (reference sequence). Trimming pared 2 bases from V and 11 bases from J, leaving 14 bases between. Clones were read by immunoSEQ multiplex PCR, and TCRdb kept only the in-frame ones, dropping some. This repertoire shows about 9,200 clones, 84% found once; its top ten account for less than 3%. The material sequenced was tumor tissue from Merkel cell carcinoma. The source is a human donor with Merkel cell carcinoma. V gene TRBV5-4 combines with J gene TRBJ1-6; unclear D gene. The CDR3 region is CASSLTVLSTPLHF. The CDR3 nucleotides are TGTGCCAGCAGCTTAACAGTCTTATCGACACCCCTCCACTTT.